This T cell receptor (beta chain) was observed in a study of cytotoxic CD8 clonotypes in ibrutinib-treated CLL. Regarding the study as a whole: Clonality climbed at ibrutinib response, then dropped toward baseline at progression. Public clonotypes proved infrequent, and on treatment they shrank or remained steady. Sustained-remission patients were sampled at one set of times and progressing patients at different ones. Patients showed higher baseline clonality than age-matched healthy donors, and it tracked circulating CD8+ T-cell counts.

Per the germline V gene, CDR1 is WSHSY and CDR2 is SAAADI. CDR3 size: 15 residues. The ends were cut back, 6 bases at V and 4 bases at J, with 16 bases in the middle. Clones were read by immunoSEQ multiplex PCR, and TCRdb kept only the in-frame ones, dropping some. In the table there are roughly 70,000 clones, about nine tenths of which are singletons. As to this clone: Its antigen is as yet unknown.

Sample: PBMCs, taken after 12 months of ibrutinib treatment. This chain uses TRBV10-2 with TRBJ1-5; weak D call: TRBD1 (6 bases). This TCR was recovered from a human donor with chronic lymphocytic leukemia. The CDR3 region is CASSADSMGNQPQHF. CDR3 DNA sequence: TGCGCCAGCAGCGCGGACAGTATGGGGAATCAGCCCCAGCATTTT.